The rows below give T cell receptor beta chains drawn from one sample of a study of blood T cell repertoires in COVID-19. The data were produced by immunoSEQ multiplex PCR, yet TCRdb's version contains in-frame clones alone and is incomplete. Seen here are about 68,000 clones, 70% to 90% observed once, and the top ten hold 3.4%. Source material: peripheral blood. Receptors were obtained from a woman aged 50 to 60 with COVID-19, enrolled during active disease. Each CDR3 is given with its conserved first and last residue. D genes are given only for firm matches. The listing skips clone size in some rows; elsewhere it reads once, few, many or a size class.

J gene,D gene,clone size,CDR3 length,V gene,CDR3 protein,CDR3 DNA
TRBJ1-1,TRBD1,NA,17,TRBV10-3,CAISDLSTRDRGREAFF,TGTGCCATCAGTGACCTCTCTACGCGGGACAGGGGTCGTGAAGCTTTCTTT
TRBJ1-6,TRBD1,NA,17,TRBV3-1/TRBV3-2,CASSQGPPTGINSPLHF,TGTGCCAGCAGCCAAGGCCCCCCGACAGGGATCAATTCACCCCTCCACTTT
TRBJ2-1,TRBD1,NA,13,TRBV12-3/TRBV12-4,CASSGQGALEQFF,TGTGCCAGCAGTGGACAGGGGGCGCTTGAGCAGTTCTTC
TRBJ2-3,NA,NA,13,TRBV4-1,CASSRGRGSPQYF,TGCGCCAGCAGCAGGGGAAGAGGCTCCCCACAGTATTTT
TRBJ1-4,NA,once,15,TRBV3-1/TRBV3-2,CASSRTGGGNEKLFF,TGTGCCAGCAGCCGTACTGGTGGTGGTAATGAAAAACTGTTTTTT
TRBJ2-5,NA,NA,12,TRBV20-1,CSASSPQETQYF,TGCAGTGCTAGTAGCCCCCAAGAGACCCAGTACTTC
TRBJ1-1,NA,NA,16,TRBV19,CASSKRAGALNTEAFF,TGTGCCAGTAGTAAAAGGGCAGGGGCCCTGAACACTGAAGCTTTCTTT
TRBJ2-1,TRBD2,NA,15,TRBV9,CASSVVSSGGNEQFF,TGTGCCAGCAGCGTAGTGTCTAGCGGGGGCAATGAGCAGTTCTTC
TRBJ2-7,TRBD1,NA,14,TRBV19,CASNPTGLYDEQYF,TGTGCCAGTAACCCGACAGGGCTGTATGACGAGCAGTACTTC
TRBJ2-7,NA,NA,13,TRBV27,CASSLIVGGEQYF,TGTGCCAGCAGTTTAATTGTAGGGGGCGAGCAGTACTTC
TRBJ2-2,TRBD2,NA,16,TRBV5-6,CASSPRGGVRTGELFF,TGTGCCAGCAGCCCCCGGGGGGGGGTGAGGACCGGGGAGCTGTTTTTT
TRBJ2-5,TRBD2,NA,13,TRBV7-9,CASSFRGGETQYF,TGTGCCAGCAGCTTTCGGGGGGGCGAGACCCAGTACTTC
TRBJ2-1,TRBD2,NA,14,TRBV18,CASLPAGGSGEQFF,TGTGCCAGCCTTCCGGCGGGAGGGTCGGGTGAGCAGTTCTTC
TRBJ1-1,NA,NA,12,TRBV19,CASGGRATEAFF,TGTGCCTCGGGAGGGAGGGCGACTGAAGCTTTCTTT
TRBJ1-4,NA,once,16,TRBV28,CASSSVLGAVDEKLFF,TGTGCCAGCAGTTCTGTCTTGGGGGCGGTGGATGAAAAACTGTTTTTT
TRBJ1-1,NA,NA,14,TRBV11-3,CASSWQGGSTEAFF,TGTGCCAGCAGCTGGCAAGGCGGCTCCACTGAAGCTTTCTTT
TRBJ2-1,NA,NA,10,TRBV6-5,CASIQGGKFF,TGTGCCAGCATTCAGGGGGGAAAATTCTTC